A single sample gave rise to the 30 T cell receptor beta chains below, sequenced in a study of T cells after yellow fever vaccination. TCRdb reprocessed the 5' RACE reads via MiXCR and lists one record per CDR3 protein. Here the sample spans 600,000 to 750,000 distinct CDR3 sequences, more than 9% being singletons. Sequenced here: PBMCs, sampled on the day of the yellow fever booster vaccination. The receptor set was obtained from a man under 40 who received the YFV17D yellow fever vaccine.

This clonotype was seen a handful of times. The gene calls are TRBV5-1 and TRBJ1-1, with D uncertain. CDR1 is SGHRS, CDR2 YFSETQ, per germline. The CDR3 runs 13 residues. Trimming cost V 0 bases and J 3 bases, with 6 bases left between them. The CDR3 sequence: CASSLDTHTEAFF. In nucleotides, the CDR3 is TGCGCCAGCAGCTTGGATACGCACACTGAAGCTTTCTTT.

At least ten counts were recorded for this clonotype. The V call is TRBV29-1, the J call TRBJ2-5; tentatively, D is TRBD2 (6 bases). V lost 6 bases to trimming and J lost 0 bases, with 20 bases between them. Germline V CDR1 and CDR2: SQVTM, ANQGSEA. The CDR3 runs to 16 residues. CDR3 in amino acids: CSVPLGRGTNQETQYF. The CDR3 nucleotides read TGCAGCGTCCCCCTGGGGCGGGGCACCAACCAAGAGACCCAGTACTTC.

There are many counts of this clonotype. One end of the junction fails to match germline, which may point to a read error. This rearrangement joins TRBV29-1 to TRBJ2-4; D ambiguous. CDR1 SQVTM and CDR2 ANQGSEA come from the germline V gene. This CDR3 spans 11 amino acids. CDR3 loop: CSVKDGTGENF. The CDR3 DNA follows: TGCAGCGTCAAGGACGGAACTGGAGAGAACTTC.

This clonotype was found a few times. The chain links TRBV28 to TRBJ2-3; 7 nucleotides match TRBD1. The junction had 5 bases not matched to a gene; V was cut back by 3 bases and J by 2 bases. This CDR3 has 15 amino acids. CDR1 and CDR2 from the germline V gene are MDHEN and SYDVKM. CDR3 sequence: CASSLRGRATDTQYF. The CDR3 coding sequence is TGTGCCAGCAGTTTGAGGGGGCGCGCCACAGATACGCAGTATTTT.

The V gene is TRBV7-2, the J gene TRBJ1-2; D not certain. Germline CDR1 and CDR2: SGHTA and FQGNSA. The CDR3 is made up of 13 amino acids. The V gene lost 5 bases and the J gene lost 5 bases, with 12 bases spanning the gap. The CDR3 nucleotides are TGTGCCAGCAGCCCCGCGATGGGATATGGCTACACCTTC. Amino acids: CASSPAMGYGYTF.

The rearrangement uses TRBV20-1 and TRBJ2-3, with TRBD2 matching over 13 bases. With V trimmed by 2 bases and J by 4 bases, 15 bases remained unmatched. This CDR3 contains 19 residues. The germline V gene encodes CDR1 DFQATT and CDR2 SNEGSKA (reference sequence). DNA of the CDR3: TGCAGTGCTAGACCCGAAAGGCCCATACTAGCGGGAGGGCCAGATACGCAGTATTTT. Residues: CSARPERPILAGGPDTQYF.

This clonotype turned up a few times. This chain joins TRBV9 and TRBJ2-5, with D uncertain. Germline V gives CDR1 SGDLS, CDR2 YYNGEE. CDR3 size: 15 residues. V lost 0 bases to trimming and J lost 5 bases, with 14 bases between them. Here the CDR3 reads CASSVGNLGRETQYF. The CDR3 DNA sequence: TGTGCCAGCAGCGTAGGTAATCTAGGCCGCGAGACCCAGTACTTC.

This clonotype was seen only a few times. V usage is TRBV10-3 and J usage is TRBJ2-6; either TRBD1 or TRBD2 may fit D (5 bases each). The CDR3 sequence is 14 residues long. Between the trimmed V and J ends, which lost 4 bases and 7 bases, there was a span of 11 bases. Looked up from germline, CDR1 is ENHRY and CDR2 is SYGVKD. The CDR3 reads CAISVGTGANVLTF. CDR3 DNA: TGTGCCATCAGTGTAGGGACGGGAGCCAACGTCCTGACTTTC.

This clonotype has more than one count but fewer than ten. The chain couples TRBV7-6 to TRBJ2-7, with D unresolved. Germline CDR1 reads SGHVS; CDR2 reads FNYEAQ. The CDR3 has 14 residues. Trimming took 1 base from V and 2 from J, leaving 9 bases between them. The CDR3 region is CASSLGWPAYEQYF. In nucleotides, the CDR3 is TGTGCCAGCAGCTTAGGGTGGCCCGCCTACGAGCAGTACTTC. Supplemented by reference TRBV7-6 and TRBJ2-7, the full variable domain reads GAGVSQSPRYKVTKRGQDVALRCDPISGHVSLYWYRQALGQGPEFLTYFNYEAQQDKSGLPNDRFSAERPEGSISTLTIQRTEQRDSAMYRCASSLGWPAYEQYFGPGTRLTVT.

This clonotype was counted only a few times. This chain uses TRBV7-2 with TRBJ1-2, with 12 bases matching TRBD1. The ends lost 6 bases at V and 10 bases at J; junction bases unmatched: 9. Germline V lookup: CDR1 SGHTA, CDR2 FQGNSA. The CDR3 sequence is 14 residues long. CDR3 in DNA: TGTGCCAGCAGGAGACCGGGACAGGGGGCGATCTACACCTTC. Encoded protein: CASRRPGQGAIYTF.

This clonotype was counted at least ten times. The chain joins TRBV12-3 or TRBV12-4 to TRBJ1-5; D not certain. With 3 bases removed from V and 8 bases from J, the gap between germline ends came to 23 bases. The CDR3 covers 17 residues. The chain's CDR3 is CASSFILLGGPREPQHF. The CDR3 region has the DNA TGTGCCAGCAGTTTCATCCTACTCGGAGGGCCCCGGGAGCCCCAGCATTTT.

This clonotype has a handful of counts. The chain carries TRBV9 and TRBJ2-7, with D possibly being TRBD1 (6 bases). The germline CDR1 and CDR2 sequences are SGDLS and YYNGEE. Between the trimmed V and J ends, which lost 0 bases and 5 bases, there was a span of 15 bases. The CDR3 length is 15 residues. For the CDR3, the DNA is TGTGCCAGCAGCGTAGCTCCGGACAGTTTGAACGAGCAGTACTTC. It specifies CASSVAPDSLNEQYF. The full variable domain, completed using reference TRBV9 and TRBJ2-7, is DSGVTQTPKHLITATGQRVTLRCSPRSGDLSVYWYQQSLDQGLQFLIQYYNGEERAKGNILERFSAQQFPDLHSELNLSSLELGDSALYFCASSVAPDSLNEQYFGPGTRLTVT.

The chain joins TRBV6-2 or TRBV6-3 to TRBJ2-7, with 7 bases fitting TRBD1. The CDR3 runs 14 residues. Germline V gene data show CDR1 as MNHEY and CDR2 as SVGEGT. The V segment lost 7 bases and the J segment 3 bases; nucleotides outside the gene matches: 9. The CDR3 protein is CASNSHRGDYEQYF. The DNA of the CDR3 is TGTGCCAGCAACTCTCACAGGGGCGACTACGAGCAGTACTTC.

The rearrangement uses TRBV6-2 or TRBV6-3 and TRBJ2-5; 12 bases align to TRBD2. Germline CDR1 and CDR2: MNHEY and SVGEGT. The CDR3 sequence is 13 residues long. V was clipped by 10 bases and J by 3 bases; unmatched bases: 3. The CDR3 here is CAIRLAGEETQYF. The DNA for the CDR3 is TGTGCCATCCGACTAGCGGGAGAAGAGACCCAGTACTTC.

The rearrangement links TRBV7-9 to TRBJ2-2; 11 bases line up with TRBD2. Germline CDR1 SEHNR, CDR2 FQNEAQ (reference sequence). The ends lost 8 bases at V and 7 bases at J; junction bases unmatched: 0. CDR3 length: 12 residues. The CDR3 coding sequence is TGTGCCAGCGGGACTAGCGGCGGGGAGCTGTTTTTT. It specifies CASGTSGGELFF.

This clonotype was counted many times. The V gene is TRBV20-1, the J gene TRBJ2-5; TRBD2 aligns across 9 bases. This CDR3 spans 16 amino acids. The germline V gene has CDR1 DFQATT and CDR2 SNEGSKA (reference sequence). With V trimmed by 4 bases and J by 2 bases, 11 bases remained unmatched. The CDR3 DNA sequence: TGCAGTGCTATTTCGTTTAGCGGGAGCAAACAAGAGACCCAGTACTTC. Translation: CSAISFSGSKQETQYF.

The chain uses TRBV6-2 or TRBV6-3 and TRBJ1-1; D is unresolved. The CDR3 covers 11 residues. Trimming cost V 4 bases and J 10 bases, with 10 bases left between them. From germline, CDR1 is MNHEY and CDR2 SVGEGT. CDR3: CASSSGPTAFF. The DNA for the CDR3 is TGTGCCAGCAGTTCCGGGCCCACAGCTTTCTTT.

This sequence joins TRBV20-1 and TRBJ2-1; D possibly uses TRBD1 or TRBD2 (5 bases each). V was cut by 4 bases and J by 8 bases, with 12 bases left in between. Germline V gene lookup returns CDR1 DFQATT and CDR2 SNEGSKA (reference sequence). The CDR3 is 12 residues long. CDR3 sequence reads: CSATRGVDEQFF. In DNA, the CDR3 is TGCAGTGCTACGAGGGGTGTCGATGAGCAGTTCTTC.

This clonotype has ten or more counts. DNA of the CDR3: TGTGCCAGCAGGGTGACTAGCGGGGCCGCCTACGAGCAGTACTTC. Translated: CASRVTSGAAYEQYF. The chain joins TRBV3-1 to TRBJ2-7, with TRBD2 identical over 11 bases. The length of the CDR3 is 15 residues. Trimming removed 6 bases from V and 2 bases from J; junction bases left unmatched: 6. Germline V gene sequence: CDR1 LGHDT, CDR2 YNNKEL (reference sequence).

On this clonotype: Compared with germline, one end of the junction differs, possibly owing to a read error. The J gene is TRBJ2-1, the V gene TRBV24-1; 16 bases agree with TRBD2. This CDR3 contains 17 residues. CDR1 is KGHDR, CDR2 SFDVKD, per germline. The CDR3: CTTSDLGTSGRDNEQFF. CDR3 bases: TGTACCACCAGTGATTTGGGGACTAGCGGGAGGGACAATGAGCAGTTCTTC.

The sample holds a few counts of this clonotype. The chain links TRBV20-1 to TRBJ2-2; 8 bases fit TRBD1. Trimming at V came to 6 bases and at J to 0 bases, leaving 3 bases not matched to a gene. CDR1 DFQATT and CDR2 SNEGSKA come from the germline V gene (reference sequence). The CDR3 contains 14 residues. CDR3 residues: CSAKQGANTGELFF. CDR3 bases: TGCAGTGCAAAACAGGGGGCGAACACCGGGGAGCTGTTTTTT.

This clonotype showed up just a few times. The chain combines TRBV5-4 with TRBJ2-1; tentative D call: TRBD2 (6 bases). The germline CDR1 and CDR2 sequences are SGHNT and YYREEE (reference sequence). Trimming stripped 5 bases from V and 0 bases from J, with 15 bases between. There are 16 residues in the CDR3. CDR3 bases: TGTGCCAGCAGTTCCGCGGGGCCCGGCTCCTACAATGAGCAGTTCTTC. Its translation: CASSSAGPGSYNEQFF. Full variable domain (missing parts from reference TRBV5-4 and TRBJ2-1): ETGVTQSPTHLIKTRGQQVTLRCSSQSGHNTVSWYQQALGQGPQFIFQYYREEENGRGNFPPRFSGLQFPNYSSELNVNALELDDSALYLCASSSAGPGSYNEQFFGPGTRLTVL.

This clonotype has only a few counts. The chain uses TRBV25-1 and TRBJ2-5, with D unresolved. The CDR3 loop spans 10 amino acids. Germline CDR1 and CDR2: MGHDK and SYGVNS. Trimming removed 10 bases at V and 5 bases at J, with 8 bases between. This chain's CDR3 is CATVGETQYF. The CDR3 DNA reads TGTGCCACAGTTGGGGAGACCCAGTACTTC.

The chain couples TRBV11-2 to TRBJ2-2; 13 nucleotides line up with TRBD2. With 3 bases clipped from V and 5 bases from J, the junction kept 12 bases outside the gene matches. There are 19 residues in the CDR3. Germline loops: CDR1 SGHAT, CDR2 FQNNGV. CDR3 in amino acids: CASSFPVTSGRMVTGELFF. The CDR3 DNA sequence: TGTGCCAGCAGCTTCCCAGTGACTAGCGGGAGGATGGTTACCGGGGAGCTGTTTTTT.

The chain is built from TRBV7-2 and TRBJ2-4; D is unresolved. Per the germline V gene, CDR1 is SGHTA and CDR2 is FQGNSA. This CDR3 has 17 amino acids. V lost 1 base and J 0 bases, leaving 13 bases between the germline ends. The CDR3 protein is CASSLVGNLVAKNIQYF. The CDR3 DNA sequence: TGTGCCAGCAGCTTAGTTGGCAATCTCGTAGCCAAAAACATTCAGTACTTC.

This chain uses TRBV5-5 with TRBJ2-7; maybe TRBD1 (6 bases). This CDR3 spans 14 amino acids. The V end lost 4 bases, the J end lost 4 bases, and 15 bases lay between the germline ends. CDR1 and CDR2 (germline): SGHKS, YYEKEE (reference sequence). CDR3 sequence (DNA): TGTGCCAGCAGCACCCGACAGGCAACTTACGAGCAGTACTTC. It yields the protein CASSTRQATYEQYF.

The chain links TRBV19 to TRBJ2-1, with 14 bases fitting TRBD2. The germline V gene has CDR1 LNHDA and CDR2 SQIVND (reference sequence). Trimming at V came to 1 base and at J to 6 bases, leaving 11 bases not matched to a gene. CDR3 length equals 19 residues. The CDR3 DNA reads as TGTGCCAGTAGTATAGGACTAGCGGGAGGGCCCCCCGTCGGCAATGAGCAGTTCTTC. Protein product: CASSIGLAGGPPVGNEQFF.

This clonotype was counted at least ten times. The chain is built from TRBV12-3 or TRBV12-4 and TRBJ1-2; a possible D gene is TRBD1 (5 bases). This CDR3 has 14 residues. Trimming stripped 3 bases from V and 8 bases from J, with 16 bases between. CDR3 nucleotides: TGTGCCAGCAGTTTTGGTCAGGGCCCTCAAGGCTACACCTTC. This encodes CASSFGQGPQGYTF.

This sequence joins TRBV21-1 and TRBJ2-5. TRBV21-1 is an annotated pseudogene. CDR3 length equals 14 residues. CDR3 loop: CASSNAGYPETQYF. The CDR3 DNA follows: TGTGCCAGCAGCAACGCAGGCTACCCAGAGACCCAGTACTTC.

The rearrangement links TRBV3-1 to TRBJ2-1; perhaps TRBD2 as D (6 bases). CDR3 size: 14 residues. Germline CDR1 reads LGHDT; CDR2 reads YNNKEL (reference sequence). The V and J ends lost 0 bases and 8 bases respectively, with 11 bases between them. The CDR3 nucleotides read TGTGCCAGCAGCCAAGATGGGACTTCCCATGAGCAGTTCTTC. Translated, it gives CASSQDGTSHEQFF.